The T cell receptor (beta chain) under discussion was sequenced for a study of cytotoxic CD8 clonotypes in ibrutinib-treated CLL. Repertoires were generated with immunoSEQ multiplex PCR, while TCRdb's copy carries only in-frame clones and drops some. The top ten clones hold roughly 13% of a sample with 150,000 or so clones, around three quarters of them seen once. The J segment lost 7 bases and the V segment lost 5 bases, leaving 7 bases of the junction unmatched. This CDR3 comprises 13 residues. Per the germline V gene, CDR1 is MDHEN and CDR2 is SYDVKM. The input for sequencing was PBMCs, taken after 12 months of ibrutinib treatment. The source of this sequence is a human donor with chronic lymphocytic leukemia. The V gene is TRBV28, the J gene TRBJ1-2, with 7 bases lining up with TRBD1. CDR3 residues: CASSEPGQSGYTF. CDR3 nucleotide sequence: TGTGCCAGCAGTGAACCGGGACAGAGTGGCTACACCTTC.